This T cell receptor (beta chain) was retrieved from a study of CD8+CD57+ T cells in acquired aplastic anemia. On the study more broadly: Isolated CD4+ and CD8+ cells, once sorted, yielded DNA averaging about 3.4 ug.

Profiling that covered TCR beta VDJ and CDR3 relied on genomic DNA as its template. TCRdb itself ran the reads through MiXCR, one entry per CDR3 protein. The table includes 150,000 to 200,000 distinct CDR3 sequences, roughly 48% detected once. This clonotype was counted ten times or more. The CDR3 is 15 amino acids. V was clipped by 8 bases and J by 0 bases, with 14 bases between them. CDR1 is LNHDA, CDR2 SQIVND, per germline (reference sequence). Patients chosen for sequencing had CD8+CD57+ cells that had expanded, as shown by flow cytometry. V is TRBV19 and J is TRBJ1-5; a possible D gene is TRBD1 (6 bases). This TCR was sampled from a human donor with aplastic anemia. Sequencing was done on a sample of sorted CD4+, CD8+, or CD8+CD57+ T cells (not recorded which) from PBMCs. CDR3 nucleotides: TGTGCCAGTCGCCTTACAGGGAATAGCAATCAGCCCCAGCATTTT. It yields the protein CASRLTGNSNQPQHF.